This T cell receptor beta chain was observed in a study of cytomegalovirus exposure and HLA in healthy donors (dated by TCRdb to the late 2010s). Notes on the research overall: According to an earlier analysis of 450 to 650 of the donors, roughly 180 million T cells yielded roughly 100 million unique TCR beta sequences and about 280 Gb of sequence data. The study combined high-throughput TCR immunosequencing, statistical association of individual TCRs with disease status, and machine learning to predict cytomegalovirus infection status. Every discovery cohort repertoire had been produced on one sequencing platform. Donor age, sex, ethnicity and CMV serostatus were compiled alongside the repertoire data. Because of strong linkage in the cohort, four to six DR-DQ haplotypes were treated as single units for association and clustering. In a later analysis, previously published TCR beta repertoires from some 640 donors were re-analyzed and high-resolution HLA genotyping was added so that TCR occurrence patterns could be studied. The study was designed to test whether signatures of past pathogen exposure could be identified by cataloging public T cell receptors. The study profiled the T cell repertoires of some 610 subjects by immunosequencing and related them to cytomegalovirus serostatus. The number of donors typed differed by locus, with about 629-640 for A, B, C, DRB1 and DQB1, approximately 500 for DQA1, 606 for DPA1, and 450 to 480 for DPB1. Besides the first cohort of about 730 subjects, a separate validation cohort made up of over a hundred different subjects was used. On average, around 200,000 unique TCR beta nucleotide sequences were sequenced per donor among fewer than 500 genotyped donors of the cohort, with 15% to 20% of those sequences being non-productive. In an earlier analysis of about 590 of the donors, high-throughput TCR beta sequencing was used to judge whether each TCR beta V gene segment behaved as functional or pseudogenic. HLA typing covered class I and class II loci at four-digit resolution. Rather than drawing on any new phenotypic data, the later analysis identified candidate immune exposures from TCR beta sequences and the way those sequences occurred across donors. Roughly 300 gigabases of sequencing data and approximately 93 million unique TCR sequences were included in an early release covering several hundred HLA-typed donors. A later genetic analysis used genome-wide SNP genotypes for 398 of the 666 donors, treating that subset as a discovery cohort. Of the approximately 400 genotyped donors, around 81% fell in the genetic ancestry cluster associated with self-reported Caucasian donors. What the study reported, not specific to this receptor: The classifier was reported to diagnose cytomegalovirus status with high specificity and sensitivity in both the original and validation cohorts. Because the 87-base-pair reads could not distinguish some IMGT-functional V segments, including TRBV6-2 and TRBV6-3, those segments were excluded. In a later analysis, most CMV-associated TCR beta chains were found to appear HLA-restricted, with HLA associations seemingly driven largely by CMV exposure. Linkage disequilibrium might explain the correlated functional status among segregating V segments, but an unknown experimental factor could not be ruled out. While some public TCRs were present in many individuals, most TCR sequences turned up only very rarely across donors. V-gene and J-gene trimming of TCR beta chains was associated with a missense DCLRE1C variant in a later genetic analysis, and the association was replicated in an independent cohort. Three of the identified cytomegalovirus-associated TCR beta chains were confirmed in vitro to be specific for cytomegalovirus antigens. Immune exposure information for the cohort was limited to CMV serostatus. A later analysis found that HLA-associated TCR beta chains were more clonally expanded and had lower generation probabilities than equally common non-associated chains. Strong co-occurrence of HLA alleles, especially DR and DQ, made assigning TCR associations to individual alleles difficult. Several of the top co-occurrence clusters appeared to be linked to parvovirus B19, influenza, CMV and Epstein-Barr virus, according to a later analysis. Because HLA typing was missing for some donors at each locus, association tests included only the typed subset. Because counts were too low, seventeen rarely observed V segments, including chromosome 9 orphons, were excluded from the earlier analysis of several hundred of the donors. According to a later genetic analysis, donors in an Asian-associated ancestry cluster had fewer N-insertions in productive TCRs than the approximately 690-donor mean. A further reported finding was that TCR beta sequences accurately predicted the HLA-A and HLA-B alleles for most subjects in the first cohort. The presence/absence analyses assumed that sequencing depth was roughly uniform across donors, and that assumption may not be true. A total of about 180 TCR beta chains were listed by the study as associated with cytomegalovirus. A cluster of highly shared sequence variants was judged likely to be a technical artifact of the sequencing pipeline. At a false discovery rate of 0.05, a later analysis linked under 20,000 TCR beta sequences to specific HLA alleles. Only TCR beta chains were sequenced in this cohort, and the absence of alpha or paired-chain data limited detectable features. It was suggested by the authors that the approach could potentially be generalized to other disease states and immunological phenotypes. In a later analysis, the rate of TCR association differed among HLA loci, with DRB1 alleles having the most associated TCRs and HLA-C alleles having the fewest. In an earlier analysis of fewer than 750 of the donors, most TCR beta V segments were observed in productive rearrangements about 87% or about 30% of the time, broadly matching IMGT annotations.

Notes on this clone: Its antigen remains unidentified. No per-base quality is available; no much larger clone lies one base away.

Between the V and J ends, shortened by 4 bases and 2 bases respectively, the junction contains 12 bases. Via the germline V gene, CDR1 is MNHEY and CDR2 SVGAGI. The CDR3 runs 14 amino acids, cysteine and phenylalanine included. Only CDR3 DNA remains: 42 bases, in frame from the first base. Library creation used the immunoSEQ multiplex PCR assay. For the multiplex PCR, a mixture combining 60 forward primers for TCR Vbeta segments and 13 reverse primers for TCR Jbeta segments was used. The CDR3 region of rearranged TCR beta genes was amplified from genomic DNA by a multiplex PCR assay. The amplified TCR beta libraries were sequenced on the Illumina HiSeq System as 87-base-pair reads. Per the original workflow: A later analysis tallied roughly 76 million unique TCR beta chains across the 700 or so repertoires, and some 10 million of those chains were shared by two or more donors. Raw reads were error-corrected and collapsed into unique sequences by a nearest-neighbor algorithm in which closely related sequences were merged to remove PCR and sequencing errors. Alignment of CDR3 sequences to IMGT reference sequences was used to assign V, D and J gene segments. For a sequence to be retained, a match of at least six nucleotides was required to both a V gene segment and a J gene segment. Rearrangements were called productive when the CDR3 lacked stop codons and stayed in frame with V and J; all others were non-productive. Following IMGT convention, CDR3 was defined as the stretch from the second conserved V-encoded cysteine up to the conserved J-encoded phenylalanine. The earlier analysis of about 610 of the donors excluded sequences that lacked an unambiguous match to a single V gene segment. An earlier analysis of approximately 590 of the donors classified V segments as functional when productive rearrangements were above 56.7% and as segregating when the standard deviation between donors was above 5%. A statistical classification framework was built to diagnose cytomegalovirus status from the catalog of TCR beta chain sequences. V and J gene assignment, in a later analysis, came from comparing TCR nucleotide sequences with IMGT/GENE-DB human TR gene sequences. The TCRdist pipeline was used in a later analysis to assign CDR3 sequences and most-parsimonious VDJ recombination scenarios. In a later analysis, each TCR beta chain was defined by its CDR3 amino acid sequence together with its V-gene family, and reads lacking a unique V-gene family were excluded. As a way to deal with suspected cross-contamination and a sequencing artifact, a later analysis dropped nearly 600 nucleotide sequences that were highly shared and had low generation probability. For each public chain, a later analysis derived a clonal expansion index from normalized ranks of inferred template counts within each repertoire. A later analysis computed generation probabilities with a VDJ recombination model fitted to out-of-frame rearrangements, and checked the results against IGoR. A later analysis scored TCR-TCR, TCR-HLA and TCR-CMV co-occurrence with hypergeometric tests, applying a repertoire-size bias correction to TCR pairs. False discovery rates were estimated in a later analysis by permuting HLA or CMV assignments 20 times. In a later analysis, co-occurring TCRs were grouped using DBSCAN, with TCRdist sequence similarity added in when clustering inside HLA-allele-positive subsets. Repertoires with fewer than 30,000 or more than 120,000 public chains were left out of co-occurrence clustering, as were four to six repertoires with anomalous nucleotide sharing. The table was pulled from immuneACCESS by TCRdb, which kept in-frame rearrangements only. Such tables lose some clones; where checked, under half of the loss comes from unresolved V genes, and the rest has no known cause. That table supplies the V and J calls and clone size; D and trimming were determined from the DNA. The sample contains 150,000 to 200,000 clones, roughly 13% of them found a single time. Together, the top ten hold under 10% of the sample.

In total, 600 or so healthy bone marrow donors made up the cohort. Cohort members were all nominally healthy when sampled, although unrecorded immune exposures were likely present. The donor was CMV seropositive and belonged to the group of more than 250 seropositive cohort members. A peripheral blood sample was collected from each donor, and TCR beta sequencing was performed on peripheral blood mononuclear cells. The Qiagen DNeasy Blood Extraction Kit was used to extract genomic DNA from the blood cell samples. The sequence links TRBV6-5 to TRBJ2-7; the D region possibly corresponds to TRBD1 (6 bases align). Sequencing used PBMCs. The source is a man aged 45-60 years in good health and CMV-seropositive. The DNA sequence is TGTGCCAGCAGTTCCGGACAGTGGACCTACGAGCAGTACTTC. This is translated as CASSSGQWTYEQYF.